These 21 T cell receptor beta chains share one sample of origin, sequenced in a study of shared clonotypes between healthy human individuals. Only in-frame clones appear in the TCRdb table, and some are missing; sequencing was by immunoSEQ multiplex PCR. The sample includes roughly 1,100,000 clones, approximately 72% seen only once; the top ten take approximately 1.5%. What was sequenced was memory CD4+ T cells sorted from blood. Subset denoted: CD45RA-negative fraction. The receptors stem from a man younger than 35 in good health.

CDR3 nucleotide sequence: TGTGCCAGCAGCTTAGCAGGGACAGTGTCCTACGAGCAGTACTTC. Translated: CASSLAGTVSYEQYF. The chain employs TRBV7-9 and TRBJ2-7; 7 bases align to TRBD1. This CDR3 contains 15 residues. V was pared by 0 bases and J by 1 base, with 3 bases of the junction left unmatched. CDR1 is SEHNR and CDR2 is FQNEAQ in the germline V gene (reference sequence).

This chain uses TRBV5-1 with TRBJ2-5, with TRBD2 matching over 9 bases. The CDR3 runs 19 residues. The J segment lost 4 bases and the V segment lost 0 bases, leaving 16 bases of the junction unmatched. CDR1 and CDR2 from the germline V gene are SGHRS and YFSETQ. CDR3 protein: CASSLGLWLAGSGGETQYF. The CDR3, as DNA: TGCGCCAGCAGCTTGGGTCTGTGGCTAGCGGGGAGCGGGGGAGAGACCCAGTACTTC.

This clone has at least ten counts. The chain couples TRBV5-8 to TRBJ2-2; D tentatively fits TRBD1 or TRBD2 (5 bases each). The CDR3 extends over 15 amino acids. CDR1 SGHTS and CDR2 YDEGEE come from the germline V gene. Trimming stripped 4 bases from V and 3 bases from J, with 13 bases between. CDR3 bases: TGTGCCAGCAGCGCCCGGGACGGATACACCGGGGAGCTGTTTTTT. Its protein product is CASSARDGYTGELFF.

The J gene is TRBJ1-1, the V gene TRBV7-9; possible D gene TRBD1, 6 bases. Germline CDR1 and CDR2: SEHNR and FQNEAQ (reference sequence). The CDR3 has 16 amino acids. V lost 5 bases and J 0 bases, leaving 16 bases between the germline ends. This chain's CDR3 is CASSRVLDSLNTEAFF. The CDR3 DNA reads as TGTGCCAGCAGCAGAGTGCTGGACAGTTTGAACACTGAAGCTTTCTTT.

As to this clone: Other DNA sequences within the sample encode an identical CDR3. The V gene is TRBV10-3, the J gene TRBJ2-7, with TRBD2 matching over 13 bases. V lost 0 bases to trimming and J lost 1 base; unmatched junction nucleotides: 0. Germline V lookup: CDR1 ENHRY, CDR2 SYGVKD. This CDR3 is 16 amino acids long. This CDR3 is CAISESGLAGSYEQYF. CDR3 nucleotides: TGTGCCATCAGTGAGTCGGGACTAGCGGGGTCCTACGAGCAGTACTTC.

The V and J genes are TRBV5-1 and TRBJ2-7, with TRBD1 matching 8 bases. The CDR3 contains 15 residues. Looked up from germline, CDR1 is SGHRS and CDR2 is YFSETQ. J was trimmed by 4 bases and V by 8 bases; bases with no gene match: 14. CDR3 coding DNA: TGCGCCAGAAAGATTTCGCGCAGGGGGCTGTACGAGCAGTACTTC. This encodes CARKISRRGLYEQYF. The whole variable domain, filled in from reference TRBV5-1 and TRBJ2-7, reads KAGVTQTPRYLIKTRGQQVTLSCSPISGHRSVSWYQQTPGQGLQFLFEYFSETQRNKGNFPGRFSGRQFSNSRSEMNVSTLELGDSALYLCARKISRRGLYEQYFGPGTRLTVT.

J is TRBJ1-5 and V is TRBV28, with 8 nucleotides matching TRBD1. The germline CDR1 and CDR2 sequences are MDHEN and SYDVKM. The junction had 2 bases not matched to a gene; V was cut back by 6 bases and J by 1 base. This CDR3 comprises 14 residues. The CDR3 nucleotides are TGTGCCAGCAGGACAGGGGTCAGCAATCAGCCCCAGCATTTT. It translates to CASRTGVSNQPQHF. Complete variable domain (other parts from reference TRBV28 and TRBJ1-5): DVKVTQSSRYLVKRTGEKVFLECVQDMDHENMFWYRQDPGLGLRLIYFSYDVKMKEKGDIPEGYSVSREKKERFSLILESASTNQTSMYLCASRTGVSNQPQHFGDGTRLSIL.

V is TRBV7-2 and J is TRBJ2-7, with TRBD2 as a possible D gene (6 bases). V lost 0 bases and J 7 bases, leaving 16 bases between the germline ends. This CDR3 contains 15 residues. Germline V gives CDR1 SGHTA, CDR2 FQGNSA. As DNA, the CDR3 is TGTGCCAGCAGCTTAGCTGTTCCCCAGGCGGGAGAGCAGTACTTC. Residues: CASSLAVPQAGEQYF.

This clone was observed a handful of times. The rearrangement joins TRBV29-1 to TRBJ1-6; the D gene is possibly TRBD1 (5 bases). The CDR3 length is 14 residues. Trimming shortened V by 6 bases and J by 8 bases, and 17 bases separated the two germline ends. Germline CDR1 reads SQVTM; CDR2 reads ANQGSEA. In DNA, the CDR3 is TGCAGCGTCCGCCAGGGTCTTAAGGATTCACCCCTCCACTTT. The encoded protein is CSVRQGLKDSPLHF.

The CDR3 DNA is TGTGCCAGCAGTGGTTGGACTAGCGGGTACAATGAGCAGTTCTTC. It codes for CASSGWTSGYNEQFF. The chain recombines TRBV6-1 with TRBJ2-1; 11 nucleotides agree with TRBD2. Germline V CDR1 and CDR2: MNHNS, SASEGT. CDR3 length: 15 amino acids. V was pared by 4 bases and J by 4 bases, with 3 bases of the junction left unmatched.

The chain uses TRBV4-1 and TRBJ2-1; 11 nucleotides agree with TRBD2. Unmatched junction bases numbered 6, after V lost 4 bases and J lost 7 bases. Germline V gene data show CDR1 as MGHRA and CDR2 as YSYEKL. The CDR3 consists of 15 residues. CDR3 nucleotides: TGCGCCAGCAGCCGGGGACTAGCGGAGGGAAATGAGCAGTTCTTC. Protein product: CASSRGLAEGNEQFF.

In its sample, this clone was seen a few times. This chain links TRBV4-1 with TRBJ1-6, with D possibly being TRBD1 (6 bases). Germline V gene sequence: CDR1 MGHRA, CDR2 YSYEKL. Trimming stripped 1 base from V and 2 bases from J, with 9 bases between. The CDR3 extends over 16 amino acids. The CDR3 spells CASSQVGGAYNSPLHF. CDR3 nucleotide sequence: TGCGCCAGCAGCCAAGTAGGGGGTGCCTATAATTCACCCCTCCACTTT.

This chain links TRBV7-8 with TRBJ2-7, with 9 bases matching TRBD2. The CDR3 has 16 amino acids. The V gene's germline CDR1 is SGHVS and CDR2 FQNEAQ. The ends lost 4 bases at V and 2 bases at J; junction bases unmatched: 9. CDR3 DNA: TGTGCCAGCAGCTGGTCCTCTAGCGGGGTAGCCTACGAGCAGTACTTC. It encodes CASSWSSSGVAYEQYF.

This chain links TRBV29-1 with TRBJ2-2; 8 bases are a match to TRBD1. Germline CDR1 is SQVTM and CDR2 is ANQGSEA. The CDR3 loop spans 14 amino acids. V dropped 6 bases and J dropped 3; count of bases not matched to a gene: 6. CDR3 nucleotides: TGCAGCGTGGGAGGACAGGGAGACACCGGGGAGCTGTTTTTT. It specifies CSVGGQGDTGELFF.

The chain combines TRBV7-2 with TRBJ2-7; maybe TRBD2 (5 bases). CDR1 SGHTA and CDR2 FQGNSA come from the germline V gene. This CDR3 is 14 amino acids long. V dropped 3 bases and J dropped 2 bases, with 11 bases sitting between them. The CDR3: CASSFPSPPYEQYF. As DNA, the CDR3 is TGTGCCAGCAGCTTTCCTAGCCCCCCCTACGAGCAGTACTTC.

V and J are TRBV6-5 and TRBJ1-1; unclear D gene. CDR3 length equals 13 residues. CDR1 is MNHEY and CDR2 is SVGAGI in the germline V gene. V shed 2 bases and J shed 5 bases, with 9 bases lying between them. The CDR3 sequence is CASSYPVATEAFF. The CDR3 DNA is TGTGCCAGCAGTTACCCCGTAGCGACTGAAGCTTTCTTT.

In its sample, this clone was seen a few times. The gene calls are TRBV28 and TRBJ1-5, with TRBD1 identical over 7 bases. Trimming took 5 bases from V and 2 from J; bases not matched to a gene: 6. From germline, CDR1 is MDHEN and CDR2 SYDVKM. The CDR3 covers 15 residues. The CDR3 protein is CASSRDRAGNQPQHF. The CDR3 DNA is TGTGCCAGCAGTCGAGACAGGGCCGGCAATCAGCCCCAGCATTTT.

The chain is built from TRBV5-1 and TRBJ1-1, with D perhaps matching TRBD1 (5 bases). This CDR3 has 18 amino acids. Germline V gives CDR1 SGHRS, CDR2 YFSETQ. V shed 2 bases and J shed 3 bases, with 23 bases lying between them. The CDR3 spells CASSFGNTGISGDTEAFF. The DNA for the CDR3 is TGCGCCAGCAGCTTTGGGAATACAGGTATCTCCGGGGACACTGAAGCTTTCTTT.

The chain uses TRBV6-6 and TRBJ1-5, with D unclear. V lost 7 bases and J 2 bases, leaving 12 bases between the germline ends. The CDR3 is made up of 14 amino acids. The germline CDR1 and CDR2 sequences are MNHNY and SVGAGI (reference sequence). The CDR3 DNA reads as TGTGCCAGCACGGGAGGTATGGGCAATCAGCCCCAGCATTTT. This encodes CASTGGMGNQPQHF.

The gene calls are TRBV4-1 and TRBJ1-4; D not certain. Trimming stripped 4 bases from V and 7 bases from J, with 16 bases between. Germline CDR1 is MGHRA and CDR2 is YSYEKL. The CDR3 is made up of 15 amino acids. This CDR3 reads CASSLTSREGEKLFF. The DNA of the CDR3 is TGCGCCAGCAGCCTTACCTCCCGGGAGGGTGAAAAACTGTTTTTT.

This sequence joins TRBV5-1 and TRBJ2-3, with 9 bases fitting TRBD2. V lost 1 base and J lost 0; bases outside the gene matches: 3. CDR1 SGHRS and CDR2 YFSETQ come from the germline V gene. The CDR3 length is 16 residues. DNA for the CDR3: TGCGCCAGCAGCTTGCGTGCGGGAGGGAGCACAGATACGCAGTATTTT. Its translation: CASSLRAGGSTDTQYF.